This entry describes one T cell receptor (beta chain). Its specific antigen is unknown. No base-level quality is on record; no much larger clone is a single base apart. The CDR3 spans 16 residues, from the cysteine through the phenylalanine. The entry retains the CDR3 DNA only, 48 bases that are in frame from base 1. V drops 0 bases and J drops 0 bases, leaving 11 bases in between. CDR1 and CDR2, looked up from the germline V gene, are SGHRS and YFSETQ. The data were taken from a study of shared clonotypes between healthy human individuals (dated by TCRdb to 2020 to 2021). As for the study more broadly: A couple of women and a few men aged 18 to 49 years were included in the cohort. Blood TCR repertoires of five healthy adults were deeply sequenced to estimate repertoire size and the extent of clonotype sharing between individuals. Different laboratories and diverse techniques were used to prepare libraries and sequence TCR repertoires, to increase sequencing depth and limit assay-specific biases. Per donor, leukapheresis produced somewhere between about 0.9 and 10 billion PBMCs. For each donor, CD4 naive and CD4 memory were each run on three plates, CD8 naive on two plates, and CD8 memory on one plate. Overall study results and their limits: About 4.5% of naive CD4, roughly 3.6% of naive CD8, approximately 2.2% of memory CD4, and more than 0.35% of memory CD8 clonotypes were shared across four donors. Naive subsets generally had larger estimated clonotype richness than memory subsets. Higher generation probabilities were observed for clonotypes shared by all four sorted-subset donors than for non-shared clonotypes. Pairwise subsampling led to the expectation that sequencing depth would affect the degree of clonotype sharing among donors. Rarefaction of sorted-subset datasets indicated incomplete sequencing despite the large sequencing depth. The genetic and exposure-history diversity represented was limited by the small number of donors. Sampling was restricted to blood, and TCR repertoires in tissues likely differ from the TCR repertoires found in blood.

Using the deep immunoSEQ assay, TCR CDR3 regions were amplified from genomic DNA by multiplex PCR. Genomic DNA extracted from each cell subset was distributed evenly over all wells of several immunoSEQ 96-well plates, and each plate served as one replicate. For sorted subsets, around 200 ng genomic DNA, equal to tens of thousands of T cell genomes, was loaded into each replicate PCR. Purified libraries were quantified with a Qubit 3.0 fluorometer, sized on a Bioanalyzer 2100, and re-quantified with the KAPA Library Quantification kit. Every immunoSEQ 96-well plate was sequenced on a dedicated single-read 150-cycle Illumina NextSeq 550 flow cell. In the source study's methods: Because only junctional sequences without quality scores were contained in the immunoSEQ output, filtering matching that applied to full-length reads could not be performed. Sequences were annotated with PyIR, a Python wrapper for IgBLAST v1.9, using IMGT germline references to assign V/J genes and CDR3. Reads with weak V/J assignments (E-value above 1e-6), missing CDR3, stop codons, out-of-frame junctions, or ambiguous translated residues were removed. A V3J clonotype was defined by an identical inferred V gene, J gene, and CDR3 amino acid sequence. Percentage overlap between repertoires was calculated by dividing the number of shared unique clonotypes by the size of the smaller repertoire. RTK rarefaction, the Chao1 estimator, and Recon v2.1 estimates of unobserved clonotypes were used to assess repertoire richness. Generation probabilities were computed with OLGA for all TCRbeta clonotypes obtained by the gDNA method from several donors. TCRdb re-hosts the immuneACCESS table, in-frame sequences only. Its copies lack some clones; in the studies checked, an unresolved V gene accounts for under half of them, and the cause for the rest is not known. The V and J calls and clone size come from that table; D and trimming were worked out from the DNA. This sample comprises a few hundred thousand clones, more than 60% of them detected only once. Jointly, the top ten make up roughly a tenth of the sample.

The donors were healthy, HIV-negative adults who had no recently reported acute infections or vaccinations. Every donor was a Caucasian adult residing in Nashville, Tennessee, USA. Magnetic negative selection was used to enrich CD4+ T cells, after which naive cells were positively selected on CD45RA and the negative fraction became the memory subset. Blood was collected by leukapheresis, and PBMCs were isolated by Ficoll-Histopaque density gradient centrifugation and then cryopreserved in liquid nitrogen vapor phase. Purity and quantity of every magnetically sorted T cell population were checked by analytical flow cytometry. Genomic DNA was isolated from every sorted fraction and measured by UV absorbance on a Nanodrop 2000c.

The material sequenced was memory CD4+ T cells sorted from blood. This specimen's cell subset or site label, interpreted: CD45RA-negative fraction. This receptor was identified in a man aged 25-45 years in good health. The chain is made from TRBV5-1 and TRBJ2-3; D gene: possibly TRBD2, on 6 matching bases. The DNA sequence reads TGCGCCAGCAGCTTGGCCTGGAGGGGTAGCACAGATACGCAGTATTTT. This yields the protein CASSLAWRGSTDTQYF.